Listed here is a single T cell receptor (beta chain). These data come from a study of blood T cell repertoires in COVID-19. As for the study in general: Acute and convalescent COVID-19 samples came from the United States, Italy and Spain. Nucleic acid was either cDNA or gDNA, and it came from T cells, B-cell-depleted T cells, or PBMCs.

The study drew participants aged 18 to 89 years from some 25 US areas. Germline V gives CDR1 SQVTM, CDR2 ANQGSEA. V lost 7 bases, J lost 6 bases, and 15 bases stayed unmatched. This CDR3 comprises 15 residues. Profiled with immunoSEQ multiplex PCR; TCRdb holds only in-frame clones, not every one. The table includes about 140,000 clones, around four fifths detected once. The genes are TRBV29-1 and TRBJ2-1; 7 bases are a match to TRBD1. The specimen sequenced was PBMCs or T cells enriched from blood (not recorded which). This TCR came from a woman aged 45-65 years with acute COVID-19. CDR3 sequence reads: CSARPSGGLFNEQFF. DNA for the CDR3: TGCAGCGCCAGACCATCAGGGGGTCTGTTCAATGAGCAGTTCTTC.